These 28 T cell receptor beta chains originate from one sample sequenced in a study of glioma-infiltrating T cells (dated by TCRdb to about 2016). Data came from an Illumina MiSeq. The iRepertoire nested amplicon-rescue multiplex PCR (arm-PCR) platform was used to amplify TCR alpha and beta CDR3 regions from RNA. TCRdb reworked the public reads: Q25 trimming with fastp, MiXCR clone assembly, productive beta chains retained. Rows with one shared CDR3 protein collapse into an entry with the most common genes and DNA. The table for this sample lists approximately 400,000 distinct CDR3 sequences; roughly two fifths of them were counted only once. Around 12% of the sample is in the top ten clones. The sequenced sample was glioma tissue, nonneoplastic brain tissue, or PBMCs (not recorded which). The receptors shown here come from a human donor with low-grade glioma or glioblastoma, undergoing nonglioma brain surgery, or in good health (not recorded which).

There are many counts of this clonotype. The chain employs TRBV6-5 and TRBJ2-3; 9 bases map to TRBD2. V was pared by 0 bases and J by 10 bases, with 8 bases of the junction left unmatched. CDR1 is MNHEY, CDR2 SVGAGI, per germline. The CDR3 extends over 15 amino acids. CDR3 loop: CASSYSASGDPPQYF. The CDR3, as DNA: TGTGCCAGCAGTTACTCGGCTAGCGGGGACCCACCGCAGTATTTT.

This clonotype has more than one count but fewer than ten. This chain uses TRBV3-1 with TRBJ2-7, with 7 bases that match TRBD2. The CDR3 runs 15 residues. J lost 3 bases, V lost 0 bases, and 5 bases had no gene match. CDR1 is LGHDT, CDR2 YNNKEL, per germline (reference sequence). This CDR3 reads CASSQERLADYEQYF. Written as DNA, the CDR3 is TGTGCCAGCAGCCAAGAAAGACTAGCAGACTACGAGCAGTACTTC.

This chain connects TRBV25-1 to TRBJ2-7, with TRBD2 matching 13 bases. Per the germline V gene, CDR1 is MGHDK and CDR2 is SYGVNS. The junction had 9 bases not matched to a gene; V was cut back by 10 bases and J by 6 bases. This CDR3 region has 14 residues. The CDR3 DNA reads TGTGCCACAAGACTAGCGGGAGGCTCCCTCGAGCAGTACTTC. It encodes CATRLAGGSLEQYF.

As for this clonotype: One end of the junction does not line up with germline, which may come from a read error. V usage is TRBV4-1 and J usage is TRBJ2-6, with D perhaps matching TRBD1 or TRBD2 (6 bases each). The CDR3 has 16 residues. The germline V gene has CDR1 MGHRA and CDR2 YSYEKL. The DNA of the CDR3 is TGCGCCAGCAGCCAAGAAGTAATGTGGGGGGCCAACGCCCTGACTTTC. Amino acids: CASSQEVMWGANALTF.

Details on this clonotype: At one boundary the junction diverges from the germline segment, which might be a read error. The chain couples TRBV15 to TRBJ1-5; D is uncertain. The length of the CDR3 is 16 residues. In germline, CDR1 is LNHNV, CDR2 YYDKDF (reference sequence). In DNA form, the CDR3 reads TGTGCCTCCAGCAGAGGTCCAGCCGATAGCAATCAGCCCCAGCATTTT. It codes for CASSRGPADSNQPQHF.

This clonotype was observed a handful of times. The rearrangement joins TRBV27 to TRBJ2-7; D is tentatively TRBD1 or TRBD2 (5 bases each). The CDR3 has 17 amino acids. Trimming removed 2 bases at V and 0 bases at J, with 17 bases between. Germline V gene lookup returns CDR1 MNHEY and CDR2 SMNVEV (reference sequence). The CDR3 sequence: CASSLRPSRDGSYEQYF. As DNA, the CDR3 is TGTGCCAGCAGTTTAAGGCCCTCCCGGGACGGCTCCTACGAGCAGTACTTC.

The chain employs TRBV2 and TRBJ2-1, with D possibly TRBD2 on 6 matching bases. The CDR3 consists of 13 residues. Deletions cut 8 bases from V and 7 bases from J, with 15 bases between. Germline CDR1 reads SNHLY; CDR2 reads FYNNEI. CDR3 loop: CASCTTRENEQFF. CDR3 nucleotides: TGTGCCAGCTGTACGACTAGGGAAAATGAGCAGTTCTTC.

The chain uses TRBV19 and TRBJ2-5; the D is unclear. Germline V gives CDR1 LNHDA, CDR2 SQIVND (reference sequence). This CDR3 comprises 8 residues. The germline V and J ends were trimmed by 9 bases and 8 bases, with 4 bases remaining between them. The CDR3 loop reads CASLTQYF. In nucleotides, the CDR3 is TGTGCCAGCCTCACCCAGTACTTC.

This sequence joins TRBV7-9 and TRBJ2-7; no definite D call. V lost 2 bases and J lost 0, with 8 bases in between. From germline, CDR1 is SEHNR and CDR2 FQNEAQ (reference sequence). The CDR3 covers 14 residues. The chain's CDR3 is CASSLNGGSYEQYF. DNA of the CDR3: TGTGCCAGCAGCTTAAACGGCGGCTCCTACGAGCAGTACTTC.

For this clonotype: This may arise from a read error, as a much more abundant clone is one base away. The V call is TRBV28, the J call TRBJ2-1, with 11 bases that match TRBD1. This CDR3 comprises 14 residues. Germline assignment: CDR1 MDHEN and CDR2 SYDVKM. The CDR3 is CASSRTGGNDERFF. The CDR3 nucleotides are TGTGCCAGCAGTAGGACAGGGGGCAACGATGAGCGGTTCTTC.

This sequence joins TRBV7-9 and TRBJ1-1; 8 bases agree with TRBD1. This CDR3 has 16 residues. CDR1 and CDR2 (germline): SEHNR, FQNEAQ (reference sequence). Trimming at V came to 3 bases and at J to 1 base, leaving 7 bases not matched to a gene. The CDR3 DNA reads TGTGCCAGCAGCTTGGACAGGGTAGGGGGGAACACTGAAGCTTTCTTT. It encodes CASSLDRVGGNTEAFF.

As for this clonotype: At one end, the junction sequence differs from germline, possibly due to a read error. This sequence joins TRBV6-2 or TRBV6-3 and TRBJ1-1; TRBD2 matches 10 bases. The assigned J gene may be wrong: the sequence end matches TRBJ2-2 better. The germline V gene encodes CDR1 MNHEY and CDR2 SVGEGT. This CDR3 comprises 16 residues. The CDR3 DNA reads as TGTGCCGGCAGAGGACTAGCGGAGGGGAACACCGGGGAGCTGTTTTTT. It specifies CAGRGLAEGNTGELFF.

The CDR3 is CASRSGYPYEQYF. The CDR3 DNA is TGTGCCAGCAGGAGCGGGTACCCCTACGAGCAGTACTTC. The gene calls are TRBV28 and TRBJ2-7; D is possibly TRBD2 (6 bases). V was trimmed by 6 bases and J by 2 bases, leaving 11 bases between them. The CDR3 is 13 amino acids. Germline-derived CDR1 and CDR2 are MDHEN and SYDVKM. Full variable domain (missing parts from reference TRBV28 and TRBJ2-7): DVKVTQSSRYLVKRTGEKVFLECVQDMDHENMFWYRQDPGLGLRLIYFSYDVKMKEKGDIPEGYSVSREKKERFSLILESASTNQTSMYLCASRSGYPYEQYFGPGTRLTVT.

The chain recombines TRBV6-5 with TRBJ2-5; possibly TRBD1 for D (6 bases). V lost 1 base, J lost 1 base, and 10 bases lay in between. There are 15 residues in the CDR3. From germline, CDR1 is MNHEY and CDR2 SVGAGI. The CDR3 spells CASSYWTVFQETQYF. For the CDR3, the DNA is TGTGCCAGCAGTTACTGGACAGTCTTCCAAGAGACCCAGTACTTC.

CDR3 residues: CSARDLVGRNEQFF. The CDR3, as DNA: TGCAGTGCTAGAGATTTGGTGGGACGTAATGAGCAGTTCTTC. This rearrangement joins TRBV20-1 to TRBJ2-1, with D possibly called TRBD1 or TRBD2 (5 bases each). Per germline, CDR1 DFQATT and CDR2 SNEGSKA (reference sequence). Trimming shortened V by 0 bases and J by 7 bases, and 13 bases separated the two germline ends. CDR3 length: 14 residues.

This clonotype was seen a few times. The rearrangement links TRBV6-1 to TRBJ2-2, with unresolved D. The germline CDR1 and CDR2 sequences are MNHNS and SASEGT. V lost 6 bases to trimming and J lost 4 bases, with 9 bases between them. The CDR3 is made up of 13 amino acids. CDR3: CASSPPITGELFF. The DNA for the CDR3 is TGTGCCAGCAGCCCACCAATCACCGGGGAGCTGTTTTTT.

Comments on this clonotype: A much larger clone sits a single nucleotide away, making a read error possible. CDR3 DNA sequence: TGTGCCAGCAGCCGCGGGACTAGCGCCTCCTACGAGCAGTACTTC. This sequence encodes CASSRGTSASYEQYF. The V call is TRBV7-2, the J call TRBJ2-3; 10 bases match TRBD2. The assigned J gene may be wrong: the sequence end matches TRBJ2-7 better. The CDR3 sequence is 15 residues long. The V gene's germline CDR1 is SGHTA and CDR2 FQGNSA.

CDR3 sequence (DNA): TGTGCCAGCACCCTTCGAGGGAGTAACGAGCAGTACTTC. As protein: CASTLRGSNEQYF. The rearrangement links TRBV7-2 to TRBJ2-7, with D perhaps TRBD2 (5 bases). Germline-derived CDR1 and CDR2 are SGHTA and FQGNSA. This CDR3 region has 13 residues. With 7 bases removed from V and 5 bases from J, the gap between germline ends came to 15 bases.

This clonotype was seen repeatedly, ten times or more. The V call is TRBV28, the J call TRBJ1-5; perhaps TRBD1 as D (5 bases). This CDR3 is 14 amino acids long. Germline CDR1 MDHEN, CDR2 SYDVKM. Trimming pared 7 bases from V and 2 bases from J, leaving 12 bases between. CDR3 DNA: TGTGCCAGCATCGCGGCGGGGGGCAATCAGCCCCAGCATTTT. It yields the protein CASIAAGGNQPQHF.

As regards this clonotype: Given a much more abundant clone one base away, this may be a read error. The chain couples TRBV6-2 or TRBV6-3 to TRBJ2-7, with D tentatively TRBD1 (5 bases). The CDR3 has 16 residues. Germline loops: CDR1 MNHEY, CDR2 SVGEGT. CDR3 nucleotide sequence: TGTGCCGGCAGTTCTCTGACAGTTCGGACCCCCTACGAGCAGTACTTC. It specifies CAGSSLTVRTPYEQYF.

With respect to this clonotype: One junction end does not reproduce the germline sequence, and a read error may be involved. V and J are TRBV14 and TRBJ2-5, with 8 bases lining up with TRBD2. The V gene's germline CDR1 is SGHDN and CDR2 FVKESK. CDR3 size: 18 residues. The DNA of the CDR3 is TGTGCCACCAGCCGGGGACTAGAGGAGGCGGCGATCGTTGAGACCCAGTACTTC. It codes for CATSRGLEEAAIVETQYF.

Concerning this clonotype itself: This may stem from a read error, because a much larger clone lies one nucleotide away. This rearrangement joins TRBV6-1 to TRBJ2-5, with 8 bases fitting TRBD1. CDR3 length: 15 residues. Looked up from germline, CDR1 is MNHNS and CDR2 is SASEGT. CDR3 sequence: CASSRQGTDQETRYF. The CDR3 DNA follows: TGTGCCAGCAGTAGACAGGGGACAGACCAAGAGACCCGGTACTTC.

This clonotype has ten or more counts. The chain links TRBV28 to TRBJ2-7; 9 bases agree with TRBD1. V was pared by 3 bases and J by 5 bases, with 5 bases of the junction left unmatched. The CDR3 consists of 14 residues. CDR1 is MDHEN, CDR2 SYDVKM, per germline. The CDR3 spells CASSFAQGADEQYF. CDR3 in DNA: TGTGCCAGCAGTTTCGCACAGGGGGCAGACGAGCAGTACTTC.

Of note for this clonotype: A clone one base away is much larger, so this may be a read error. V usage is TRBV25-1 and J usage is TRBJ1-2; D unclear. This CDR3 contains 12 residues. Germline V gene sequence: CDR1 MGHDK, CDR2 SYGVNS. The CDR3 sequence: CDSSASRYGYTF. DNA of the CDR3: TGTGACAGCAGTGCGAGTCGTTATGGCTACACCTTC.

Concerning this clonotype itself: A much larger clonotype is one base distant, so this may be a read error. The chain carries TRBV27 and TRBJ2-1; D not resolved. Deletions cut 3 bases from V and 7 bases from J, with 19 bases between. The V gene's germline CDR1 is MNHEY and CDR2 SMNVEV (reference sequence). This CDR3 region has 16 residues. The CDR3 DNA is TGTGCCAGCAGTTTGTCCAGACTCACAAGGGCGAATGAGCAGTTCTTC. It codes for CASSLSRLTRANEQFF.

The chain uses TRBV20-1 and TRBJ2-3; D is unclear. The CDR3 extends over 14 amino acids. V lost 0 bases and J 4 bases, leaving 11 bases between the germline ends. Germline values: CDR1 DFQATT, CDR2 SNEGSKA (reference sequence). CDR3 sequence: CSARDMIVSDTQYF. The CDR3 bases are TGCAGTGCTAGAGATATGATAGTTTCAGATACGCAGTATTTT.

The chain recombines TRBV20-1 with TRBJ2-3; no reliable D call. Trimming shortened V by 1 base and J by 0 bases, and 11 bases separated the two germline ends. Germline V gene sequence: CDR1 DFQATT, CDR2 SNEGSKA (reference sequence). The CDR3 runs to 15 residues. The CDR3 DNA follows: TGCAGTGCTAGAGGGAAGCGCCAGAGCACAGATACGCAGTATTTT. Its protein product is CSARGKRQSTDTQYF.

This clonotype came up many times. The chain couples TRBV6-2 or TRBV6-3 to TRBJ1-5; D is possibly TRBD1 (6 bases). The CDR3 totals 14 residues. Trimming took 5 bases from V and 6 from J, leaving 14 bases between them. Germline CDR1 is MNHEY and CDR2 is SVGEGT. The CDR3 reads CASSRGQGFQPQHF. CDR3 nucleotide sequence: TGTGCCAGCAGTCGTGGCCAGGGGTTTCAGCCCCAGCATTTT.